This TCR beta chain was recovered during a study of cytomegalovirus exposure and HLA in healthy donors (dated by TCRdb to the late 2010s). Background on the whole study: An earlier analysis of 550 to 700 of the donors reported about 250 Gb of sequence data and 100 million to 130 million unique TCR beta sequences from roughly 200 million T cells. About 300 gigabases of sequencing data and 91 million or so unique TCR sequences made up an early release that covered 640 HLA-typed donors. Among the approximately 400 genotyped donors, around 81% belonged to the genetic ancestry cluster associated with self-reported Caucasian donors. The study aimed to test whether cataloging public T cell receptors could reveal signatures of past pathogen exposure. Using immunosequencing, the study profiled T cell repertoires from 500 to 800 subjects and related those repertoires to cytomegalovirus serostatus. Along with the approximately 700-subject first cohort, a separate validation cohort of around 120 different subjects was used. The study combined high-throughput TCR immunosequencing, statistical association of individual TCRs with disease status, and machine learning to predict cytomegalovirus infection status. A later analysis re-analyzed previously published TCR beta repertoires from 600 to 850 donors and added high-resolution HLA genotyping to study TCR occurrence patterns. In the later analysis, no new phenotypic data were used to find candidate immune exposures; instead, reliance was placed on TCR beta sequences and their occurrence across donors. An earlier analysis of roughly 580 of the donors used high-throughput TCR beta sequencing to judge whether each TCR beta V gene segment behaved as functional or pseudogenic. Donor age, sex, ethnicity and CMV serostatus were compiled together with the repertoire data. In a later genetic analysis, genome-wide SNP genotypes for about three fifths of the roughly 670 donors were used, and that subset was treated as a discovery cohort. All discovery cohort repertoires had been generated on a single sequencing platform. HLA typing covered class I and class II loci at four-digit resolution. Typing coverage differed by locus: A, B, C, DRB1 and DQB1 were typed in about 620-640 donors, DQA1 in 500 to 550, DPA1 in some 600, and DPB1 in 450 to 490. Four or five DR-DQ haplotypes were handled as single units for association and clustering because linkage in the cohort was strong. Among 398 genotyped donors of the cohort, an average of approximately 200,000 unique TCR beta nucleotide sequences was sequenced per donor, of which 15% to 20% were non-productive.

The cohort was made up of roughly 670 healthy bone marrow donors. At the time of sampling, every cohort member was nominally healthy, though immune exposures that went unrecorded were likely present. The donor was CMV seronegative and belonged to the group of more than 300 seronegative cohort members. A peripheral blood sample was collected from each donor, and TCR beta sequencing was performed on peripheral blood mononuclear cells. Genomic DNA was extracted from the blood cell samples with the Qiagen DNeasy Blood Extraction Kit. What the work shows at the level of the full study, not this receptor alone: A few of the identified cytomegalovirus-associated TCR beta chains were confirmed in vitro to be specific for cytomegalovirus antigens. Several of the top co-occurrence clusters appeared to be linked to parvovirus B19, influenza, CMV and Epstein-Barr virus, according to a later analysis. Most CMV-associated TCR beta chains appeared to be HLA-restricted in a later analysis, and the HLA associations seemed to be driven largely by CMV exposure. Roughly uniform sequencing depth across donors was assumed in presence/absence analyses, although this assumption may not hold. Linkage disequilibrium might explain the correlated functional status among segregating V segments, but an unknown experimental factor could not be excluded. Most TCR sequences were observed very rarely across donors, whereas some public TCRs were present in many individuals. The study gave a list of about 160 TCR beta chains associated with cytomegalovirus. Because HLA typing was missing for some donors at each locus, association tests included only the typed subset. In a later analysis, 16,951 TCR beta sequences were associated with specific HLA alleles at a false discovery rate of 0.05. In a later analysis, the rate of TCR association differed among HLA loci, with DRB1 alleles having the most associated TCRs and HLA-C alleles having the fewest. An association between a missense DCLRE1C variant and V-gene and J-gene trimming of TCR beta chains was found in a later genetic analysis and replicated in an independent cohort. The sequencing pipeline was judged likely to have produced a cluster of highly shared sequence variants as a technical artifact. The earlier analysis of fewer than 750 of the donors excluded approximately 17 rarely observed V segments, including chromosome 9 orphons, because counts were too low. An earlier analysis of 587 of the donors showed that most TCR beta V segments appeared in productive rearrangements either about 90% or about 30% of the time, which broadly matched IMGT annotations. In a later genetic analysis, fewer N-insertions in productive TCRs were reported among donors in an Asian-associated ancestry cluster than the roughly 700-donor mean. This cohort had only TCR beta chains sequenced, and the lack of alpha or paired-chain data limited which features could be detected. When HLA alleles, especially DR and DQ, strongly co-occurred, attributing TCR associations to individual alleles was difficult. Cytomegalovirus status was reported to be diagnosed by the classifier with high specificity and sensitivity in both the original and validation cohorts. The 87-base-pair reads could not distinguish some IMGT-functional V segments, including TRBV6-2 and TRBV6-3, so those segments were excluded. A further reported finding was that TCR beta sequences accurately predicted the HLA-A and HLA-B alleles for most subjects in the first cohort. In a later analysis, HLA-associated TCR beta chains were found to be more clonally expanded and to have lower generation probabilities than equally common non-associated chains. For the cohort, immune exposure information was limited to CMV serostatus. The authors suggested that the approach could potentially be extended to other disease states and immunological phenotypes.

The receptor library was made with the immunoSEQ multiplex PCR assay. For the multiplex PCR, a mixture combining 60 forward primers for TCR Vbeta segments and 13 reverse primers for TCR Jbeta segments was used. A multiplex PCR assay on genomic DNA amplified the CDR3 region of rearranged TCR beta genes. The amplified TCR beta libraries were sequenced on the Illumina HiSeq System as 87-base-pair reads. Per the authors' processing: Across the 670 or so repertoires, a later analysis counted 80 million or so unique TCR beta chains, 9.5 million to 13 million of which were shared by at least two donors. Raw reads were error-corrected and collapsed into unique sequences by a nearest-neighbor algorithm in which closely related sequences were merged to remove PCR and sequencing errors. Alignment of CDR3 sequences to IMGT reference sequences was used to assign V, D and J gene segments. Each retained sequence needed at least a six-nucleotide match to both a V gene segment and a J gene segment. A rearrangement counted as productive if the CDR3 had no stop codons and remained in frame with V and J, and every other rearrangement counted as non-productive. Following IMGT convention, CDR3 was defined as the stretch from the second conserved V-encoded cysteine up to the conserved J-encoded phenylalanine. The earlier analysis of roughly 590 of the donors excluded any sequence lacking an unambiguous match to a single V gene segment. In an earlier analysis of around 590 of the donors, a V segment was called functional when productive rearrangements were above 56.7%, and segregating when the standard deviation between donors exceeded 5%. A statistical classification framework was built for diagnosing cytomegalovirus status from the catalog of TCR beta chain sequences. A later analysis assigned V and J genes by comparing TCR nucleotide sequences with IMGT/GENE-DB human TR gene sequences. Using the TCRdist pipeline, a later analysis assigned CDR3 sequences along with most-parsimonious VDJ recombination scenarios. In a later analysis, each TCR beta chain was defined by its CDR3 amino acid sequence together with its V-gene family, and reads lacking a unique V-gene family were excluded. In a later analysis, fewer than 650 highly shared, low-generation-probability nucleotide sequences were removed to address suspected cross-contamination and a sequencing artifact. A later analysis calculated a clonal expansion index for each public chain from normalized within-repertoire ranks of inferred template counts. Generation probabilities in a later analysis came from a VDJ recombination model fitted to out-of-frame rearrangements, and those results were checked against IGoR. In a later analysis, hypergeometric tests were used to score TCR-TCR, TCR-HLA and TCR-CMV co-occurrence, with a repertoire-size bias correction applied to TCR pairs. To estimate false discovery rates, a later analysis permuted the HLA or CMV assignments 20 times. In a later analysis, co-occurring TCRs were grouped using DBSCAN, and TCRdist sequence similarity was added for clustering within HLA-allele-positive subsets. Repertoires with fewer than 30,000 or more than 120,000 public chains were left out of co-occurrence clustering, as were five repertoires with anomalous nucleotide sharing. In its TCRdb copy, this immuneACCESS table keeps in-frame sequences only and misses some clones. Where compared with another copy, unresolved V genes explain less than half of these, and the others have no known cause. The V and J calls and the clone size are those of that table, but D and trimming were determined from the DNA. The sample table records 180,000 or so clones; under 85% of these occur just once. Roughly 3% of the sample belongs to the ten largest clones.

CDR1 and CDR2, per the germline V gene (reference sequence), are MNHEY and SMNVEV. The CDR3 has 14 amino acids, counting the end cysteine and phenylalanine. Only the CDR3 portion is preserved as DNA: 42 bases, with reading frame beginning at the first base. This clone was recorded a few times. Its cognate antigen has yet to be identified. The record has no base qualities; no much larger clone is one base away. Sequencing input: PBMCs. The receptor comes from a female donor in good health and CMV-seronegative. The sequence joins TRBV27 to TRBJ2-5; 7 middle bases align to TRBD1. TRBJ2-7 matches the DNA end more closely, so the J call is doubtful. CDR3 region: CASSLLDRVREQYF. Here is the DNA: TGTGCCAGCAGTTTACTTGACAGGGTACGCGAGCAGTACTTC.